A selection of T cell receptor beta chains follows, all from one sample in a study of blood T cell repertoires in COVID-19. Here immunoSEQ multiplex PCR was the method, and the copy in TCRdb shows in-frame clones only, minus some. The sample includes hundreds of thousands of clones, roughly nine tenths of them seen just once. Material for sequencing was PBMCs or T cells enriched from blood (not recorded which). The receptors were sampled from a man aged 30 to 45 who had recovered from COVID-19. Each CDR3 is given with its conserved first and last residue. A D gene is named only where the DNA matches it firmly. Clone size is shown for a subset of rows, as once, few, many or a class of expanded clone.

v_call: TRBV19; clone_size: .; j_call: TRBJ2-3; d_call: .; cdr3_length: 15; cdr3_nt: TGTGCCAGTAGTATCCGGGTGGGCGGGACAGATACGCAGTATTTT; cdr3_aa: CASSIRVGGTDTQYF
v_call: TRBV19; clone_size: .; j_call: TRBJ1-2; d_call: TRBD1; cdr3_length: 17; cdr3_nt: TGTGCCAGTAGTATCCGGGACAGGGGGAGCGCTAACTATGGCTACACCTTC; cdr3_aa: CASSIRDRGSANYGYTF
v_call: TRBV12-3/TRBV12-4; clone_size: .; j_call: TRBJ1-1; d_call: .; cdr3_length: 12; cdr3_nt: TGTGCCAGCAGCCAGGGTGAAACTGAAGCTTTCTTT; cdr3_aa: CASSQGETEAFF
v_call: TRBV5-1; clone_size: .; j_call: TRBJ2-3; d_call: .; cdr3_length: 15; cdr3_nt: TGCGCCAGCAGCTTGGTGACAGACGAACCAGATACGCAGTATTTT; cdr3_aa: CASSLVTDEPDTQYF
v_call: TRBV29-1; clone_size: .; j_call: TRBJ2-1; d_call: .; cdr3_length: 13; cdr3_nt: TGCAGCGTTGTTAGAATCTCCTACAATGAGCAGTTCTTC; cdr3_aa: CSVVRISYNEQFF
v_call: TRBV28; clone_size: .; j_call: TRBJ1-5; d_call: TRBD1; cdr3_length: 14; cdr3_nt: TGTGCCAGCAGAGGACAGGGGGGATATCAGCCCCAGCATTTT; cdr3_aa: CASRGQGGYQPQHF
v_call: TRBV10-3; clone_size: .; j_call: TRBJ2-1; d_call: .; cdr3_length: 15; cdr3_nt: TGTGCCATCGACGGAGAATATACCGGGGTAAATGAGCAGTTCTTC; cdr3_aa: CAIDGEYTGVNEQFF
v_call: TRBV7-8; clone_size: once; j_call: TRBJ2-1; d_call: TRBD2; cdr3_length: 15; cdr3_nt: TGTGCCAGCAGCTACGGACTAGCGAGTTACAATGAGCAGTTCTTC; cdr3_aa: CASSYGLASYNEQFF
v_call: TRBV10-3; clone_size: .; j_call: TRBJ1-4; d_call: .; cdr3_length: 15; cdr3_nt: TGTGCCATCAGTGATCGGCAGGGCACTAATGAAAAACTGTTTTTT; cdr3_aa: CAISDRQGTNEKLFF
v_call: TRBV5-5; clone_size: .; j_call: TRBJ2-1; d_call: .; cdr3_length: 15; cdr3_nt: TGTGCCAGCAGCCCCTCACAGACTAGTTCTGCTGAGCAGTTCTTC; cdr3_aa: CASSPSQTSSAEQFF